This TCR beta chain appears in the sequencing data of a study of regulatory T cells in long-lasting Graves disease (dated by TCRdb to the early 2020s). Broadly, across the study: Patients with newly diagnosed Graves' disease had been on antithyroid drugs for under 3 months. Persistent Graves' disease patients were compared with newly diagnosed Graves' disease patients by peripheral blood TCR sequencing and RNA sequencing. The study took place in China and was registered as a clinical trial. A total of some 33 samples were covered by TCR sequencing, comprising roughly 13 persistent and roughly 20 newly diagnosed Graves' disease patients.

CDR1 SGHVS and CDR2 FNYEAQ were looked up in the germline V gene. At the junction V is shortened by 6 bases and J by 5 bases; bases outside the gene matches: 8. The CDR3, from cysteine to phenylalanine, totals 15 residues. The only DNA kept is the CDR3, 45 bases in frame from the first base. What the authors observed across the whole study: The study examined only peripheral blood because the primary lesion, thyroid tissue, could not be accessed. Sequencing and analysis were restricted to the TCR beta chain. Patients with persistent disease shared more public clonotypes (fewer than 3,000) than newly diagnosed patients did (more than 900). Persistent disease showed preferential use of TRBV28, TRBJ1-2 and TRBJ2-5, whereas newly diagnosed disease favored TRBV20-1 and TRBJ2-1. As a limitation, the authors acknowledged that the small sample size may reduce accuracy. Lower TCR Shannon entropy and fewer highly expanded clones were observed in persistent Graves' disease patients than in newly diagnosed patients, which suggested clonal expansion.

The library relied on multiplex PCR. Sequencing was performed on an Illumina HiSeq 4000. TCR beta libraries were built with iRepertoire HTBI primers and Arm-PCR amplification of CDR3 regions. Before sequencing, the PCR products underwent gel purification. The study's own analysis went as follows. Gene usage analysis of CDR3 amino acid clonotypes used the roughly 62 TRBV and 11 to 15 TRBJ segments found across samples. COPE and FqMerger were used to merge filtered high-quality paired reads into contigs. BLAST was used to align contigs to IMGT TRBV, TRBD and TRBJ reference genes, and CDR3 was defined according to IMGT. Any clonotype with a frequency above 0.1% was classified as a highly expanded clone. Repertoire diversity was measured by Shannon entropy, and V-J evenness by the Gini coefficient. A clonotype was considered public if more than one individual shared it. The raw public data were reprocessed by TCRdb itself: fastp quality trimming at Q25, MiXCR clonotype calling, in-frame beta chains only. Each CDR3 protein gets just one entry, which takes the most common genes and DNA from the rows behind it. The V and J calls reflect TCRdb's pipeline rather than the authors' work. Here the sample has around 250,000 distinct CDR3 sequences; 18% occur a single time. The ten largest clones take up about 15% of the sample.

This clonotype has at least ten counts. No antigen is known for it. Within one base of it there is no much larger clone, and no base qualities were kept. The intended sense of this specimen's time point label: newly diagnosed GD, antithyroid drugs for less than 3 months. For both TCR sequencing and RNA sequencing, RNA was extracted from PBMCs using TRIzol. The diagnosis of Graves' disease followed American Thyroid Association guidelines. Patients were recruited from an endocrinology department in Xi'an, China. Each patient gave 7.5 to 10 milliliters of peripheral blood, collected in an EDTA anticoagulant tube. PBMCs were isolated by Ficoll Paque Plus density gradient separation without further T cell sorting. RNA quality was checked with an Agilent 2100 Bioanalyzer and agarose gel, and concentration with a NanoDrop 2000. The sample also formed part of further work on T cells in Graves' hyperthyroidism and ophthalmopathy. Per the second study: A patient counted as having stable Graves' hyperthyroidism if no progression to ophthalmopathy occurred over 18 months of follow-up. The hyperthyroidism patients were between 18 and 65 years old and newly diagnosed, with a disease duration of less than 2 months. Patients with uncontrolled infections, other autoimmune diseases, pregnancy or lactation were excluded. Diagnoses were based on clinical symptoms, serum thyroxine and TRAb, thyroid ultrasound and orbital computed tomography. For the first round of RT-PCR on the TCR CDR3, the HTBI primer set was used together with the Qiagen OneStep RT-PCR kit. Most expanded thyroid clonotypes (frequency above 0.001) were also detected in blood, suggesting blood repertoires may reflect thyroid immune responses. A 13 V-J signature model separated ophthalmopathy from stable hyperthyroidism, with just over 85% sensitivity and 81.08% specificity in cross-validation and 80%/75% in testing. In validation, the model predicted progression to ophthalmopathy a median of approximately 6.6 months before onset, with about 64% sensitivity and roughly 77% specificity. TCR V-J signatures able to tell the groups apart were searched for in a discovery cohort of 95 or so patients, of whom about 40 had Graves' ophthalmopathy and around 57 had stable Graves' hyperthyroidism. Prospective prediction of ophthalmopathy was tested in an independent validation cohort of some 19 hyperthyroidism patients and 17 patients who later progressed to ophthalmopathy. The 100 or so discovery patients were divided at random into training and test sets in a 7:3 ratio. In about 6 Graves' hyperthyroidism patients, the study also compared T-cell repertoires from thyroid tissue with T-cell repertoires from blood. Following sampling, methimazole starting at 30 mg daily was given to hyperthyroidism patients, and high-dose intravenous methylprednisolone was given to ophthalmopathy patients. Libraries were constructed in a second round of multiplex PCR, after which size selection and purification were performed. Libraries were sequenced paired-end with 100 bp reads on an Illumina HiSeq2000. SOAPnuke was used to process the raw data, throwing out any read that contained adapters or uncalled bases, had a mean Phred below 15, or lacked an exact constant-primer or identifier match. COPE v1.2.5 was used to merge the high-quality paired reads, and each unique nucleotide sequence was defined as a clonotype. MiTCR v1.1 was used to align clonotypes to the IMGT TRBV, TRBD and TRBJ reference segments. The analysis was restricted to V-J combinations with a frequency above 0.0001, which together covered 99.2% of the repertoires. The TCS score was defined as the ratio of F50 (clonal expansion) to E x V (chaos), calculated using BLOSUM62-based TCRdist between CDR3 peptides within each V-J. Welch's t-statistics and random forest reduced 500 to 550 V-J features to some 14, which were used in a naive Bayes classifier (R e1071). Sample size was not statistically predetermined, and blinding of investigators to group allocation was not performed. TCR Vbeta CDR3 sequencing of 120 to 150 peripheral blood samples (roughly 41 ophthalmopathy, about 74 hyperthyroidism and roughly 17 progressor patients) is reported in the paper.

The sample was peripheral blood mononuclear cells (PBMCs), taken at new diagnosis, from a patient treated with antithyroid drugs. The V gene is TRBV7-6 and the J gene is TRBJ1-1; TRBD1 lines up with 11 middle nucleotides. The clonotype originates from a woman in her twenties or thirties with Graves disease. Donor details come from another sample of the same person, matched by shared clones. The nucleotide sequence is given as TGTGCCAGCAGTTCCGGGACAGGGGGTATTACTGAAGCTTTCTTT. The encoded protein is CASSSGTGGITEAFF. The CDR3, completed at both ends by the reference TRBV7-6 and TRBJ1-1 genes, gives the full variable domain GAGVSQSPRYKVTKRGQDVALRCDPISGHVSLYWYRQALGQGPEFLTYFNYEAQQDKSGLPNDRFSAERPEGSISTLTIQRTEQRDSAMYRCASSSGTGGITEAFFGQGTRLTVV.